The rows below give T cell receptor beta chains drawn from one sample of a study of control samples from healthy donors and cancer patients. This table comes from immunoSEQ multiplex PCR, and its TCRdb copy is limited to in-frame clones, with some not included. The sample shows some 140,000 clones, 85% to 95% of them seen only once. Sample: PBMCs. Receptor source: a man between 60 and 75 years old with colorectal cancer. The CDR3 runs from the conserved cysteine through the conserved F or W. Fields, in order: clone size, D gene, V gene, J gene, CDR3 DNA, CDR3 protein. A D gene is named only where the DNA matches it firmly. Clone size is given for some rows only: seen once, a few or many times, or a class if the clone is expanded.

-	-	TRBV11-2	TRBJ2-6	TGTGCCAGCAGCCACTTAAGCTCTGGGGCCAACGTCCTGACTTTC	CASSHLSSGANVLTF
-	-	TRBV2	TRBJ1-5	TGTGCCAGCAGAGACCGGGACGTCAGCAATCAGCCCCAGCATTTT	CASRDRDVSNQPQHF
-	TRBD2	TRBV6-5	TRBJ2-3	TGTGCCAGCACCAGGGACTGGACTAGCCCAGATACGCAGTATTTT	CASTRDWTSPDTQYF
-	TRBD1	TRBV5-1	TRBJ2-5	TGCGCCAGCAGCGACAGGGGGCGGGAGACCCAGTACTTC	CASSDRGRETQYF
-	-	TRBV5-6	TRBJ1-3	TGTGCCAGCAGCGGACCGGACTGGCGCTCTGGAAACACCATATATTTT	CASSGPDWRSGNTIYF
once	-	TRBV7-2	TRBJ1-5	TGTGCCAGCAAACATGGGGCAGGGGAGAGCAATCAGCCCCAGCATTTT	CASKHGAGESNQPQHF
few	TRBD1	TRBV5-1	TRBJ1-2	TGCGCCAGCAGCTGGGGGACAGGGTGGTCCTATGGCTACACCTTC	CASSWGTGWSYGYTF
-	TRBD1	TRBV24-1	TRBJ2-3	TGTGCCACCAGTGCCTCGGACAGGGAGGCAGATACGCAGTATTTT	CATSASDREADTQYF
once	-	TRBV5-4	TRBJ1-1	TGTGCCAGCAGCTTTGGGTTCACGGGCGACACTGAAGCTTTCTTT	CASSFGFTGDTEAFF
-	TRBD1	TRBV27	TRBJ1-5	TGTGCCAGCAGTAGACAGGGGCCCCAGCCCCAGCATTTT	CASSRQGPQPQHF
-	-	TRBV6-6	TRBJ1-1	TGTGCCAGCAACCTGAGAAGGGAGACGGGTGAAGCTTTCTTT	CASNLRRETGEAFF
-	TRBD1	TRBV5-6	TRBJ2-2	TGTGCCAGCAGCCCGCGGGACAGGGGTATCGGGGAGCTGTTTTTT	CASSPRDRGIGELFF
-	-	TRBV13	TRBJ2-7	TGTGCCAGCGCCCAATCAGGGGCAGGGAGCTCCTACGAGCAGTACTTC	CASAQSGAGSSYEQYF
-	-	TRBV12-2	TRBJ1-2	TGTGCAAGTCGCCAGCGGGACAGCTTTTGGGGCTACACCTTC	CASRQRDSFWGYTF
-	TRBD1	TRBV9	TRBJ2-7	TGTGCCAGCAGTGCGAGGGGGCTTGAGTCCTACGAGCAGTACTTC	CASSARGLESYEQYF
few	TRBD1	TRBV24-1	TRBJ2-2	TGTGCCACCAGAAGACAGGGAAGCGGGGAGCTGTTTTTT	CATRRQGSGELFF